Given below is one T cell receptor beta chain in context. V was cut by 1 base and J by 0 bases, with 5 bases left in between. CDR3 length: 14 amino acids. In germline, CDR1 is SEHNR, CDR2 FQNEAQ (reference sequence). This sample was included in a study of CD8+ T cells in alopecia areata. Study details: Twice daily, treated patients received 5 to 10 mg of oral tofacitinib.

Extracted RNA was reverse transcribed, and the resulting cDNA served as sequencing template. TCRdb keeps only in-frame clones here, not all; method: immunoSEQ multiplex PCR. This sample has almost 250,000 clones; 65% to 70% occur once, and the top ten carry roughly 1.2%. The clonotype comes from a human donor with alopecia areata. The V and J genes are TRBV7-9 and TRBJ2-3, with D possibly matching TRBD2 (5 bases). This material consisted of CD4+ T cells sorted from blood, taken at week 0. The CDR3 loop is CASSLGTSTDTQYF. The CDR3 nucleotides are TGTGCCAGCAGCTTAGGGACTAGCACAGATACGCAGTATTTT. Full variable domain (outside the CDR3, taken from reference TRBV7-9 and TRBJ2-3): DTGVSQNPRHKITKRGQNVTFRCDPISEHNRLYWYRQTLGQGPEFLTYFQNEAQLEKSRLLSDRFSAERPKGSFSTLEIQRTEQGDSAMYLCASSLGTSTDTQYFGPGTRLTVL.